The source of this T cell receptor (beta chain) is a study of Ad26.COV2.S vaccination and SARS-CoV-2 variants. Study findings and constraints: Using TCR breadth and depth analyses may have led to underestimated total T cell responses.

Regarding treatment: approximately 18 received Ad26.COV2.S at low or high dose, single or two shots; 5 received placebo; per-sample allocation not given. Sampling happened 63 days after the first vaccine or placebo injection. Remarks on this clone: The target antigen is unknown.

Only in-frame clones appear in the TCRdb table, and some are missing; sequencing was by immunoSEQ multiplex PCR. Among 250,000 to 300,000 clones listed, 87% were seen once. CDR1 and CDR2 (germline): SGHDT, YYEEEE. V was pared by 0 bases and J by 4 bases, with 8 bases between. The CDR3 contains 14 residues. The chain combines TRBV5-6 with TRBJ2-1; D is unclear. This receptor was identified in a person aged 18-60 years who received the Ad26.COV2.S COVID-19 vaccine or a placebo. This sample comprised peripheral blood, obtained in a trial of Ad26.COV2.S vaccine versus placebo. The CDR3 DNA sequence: TGTGCCAGCAGCTTGGGTGACTCATACAATGAGCAGTTCTTC. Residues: CASSLGDSYNEQFF.